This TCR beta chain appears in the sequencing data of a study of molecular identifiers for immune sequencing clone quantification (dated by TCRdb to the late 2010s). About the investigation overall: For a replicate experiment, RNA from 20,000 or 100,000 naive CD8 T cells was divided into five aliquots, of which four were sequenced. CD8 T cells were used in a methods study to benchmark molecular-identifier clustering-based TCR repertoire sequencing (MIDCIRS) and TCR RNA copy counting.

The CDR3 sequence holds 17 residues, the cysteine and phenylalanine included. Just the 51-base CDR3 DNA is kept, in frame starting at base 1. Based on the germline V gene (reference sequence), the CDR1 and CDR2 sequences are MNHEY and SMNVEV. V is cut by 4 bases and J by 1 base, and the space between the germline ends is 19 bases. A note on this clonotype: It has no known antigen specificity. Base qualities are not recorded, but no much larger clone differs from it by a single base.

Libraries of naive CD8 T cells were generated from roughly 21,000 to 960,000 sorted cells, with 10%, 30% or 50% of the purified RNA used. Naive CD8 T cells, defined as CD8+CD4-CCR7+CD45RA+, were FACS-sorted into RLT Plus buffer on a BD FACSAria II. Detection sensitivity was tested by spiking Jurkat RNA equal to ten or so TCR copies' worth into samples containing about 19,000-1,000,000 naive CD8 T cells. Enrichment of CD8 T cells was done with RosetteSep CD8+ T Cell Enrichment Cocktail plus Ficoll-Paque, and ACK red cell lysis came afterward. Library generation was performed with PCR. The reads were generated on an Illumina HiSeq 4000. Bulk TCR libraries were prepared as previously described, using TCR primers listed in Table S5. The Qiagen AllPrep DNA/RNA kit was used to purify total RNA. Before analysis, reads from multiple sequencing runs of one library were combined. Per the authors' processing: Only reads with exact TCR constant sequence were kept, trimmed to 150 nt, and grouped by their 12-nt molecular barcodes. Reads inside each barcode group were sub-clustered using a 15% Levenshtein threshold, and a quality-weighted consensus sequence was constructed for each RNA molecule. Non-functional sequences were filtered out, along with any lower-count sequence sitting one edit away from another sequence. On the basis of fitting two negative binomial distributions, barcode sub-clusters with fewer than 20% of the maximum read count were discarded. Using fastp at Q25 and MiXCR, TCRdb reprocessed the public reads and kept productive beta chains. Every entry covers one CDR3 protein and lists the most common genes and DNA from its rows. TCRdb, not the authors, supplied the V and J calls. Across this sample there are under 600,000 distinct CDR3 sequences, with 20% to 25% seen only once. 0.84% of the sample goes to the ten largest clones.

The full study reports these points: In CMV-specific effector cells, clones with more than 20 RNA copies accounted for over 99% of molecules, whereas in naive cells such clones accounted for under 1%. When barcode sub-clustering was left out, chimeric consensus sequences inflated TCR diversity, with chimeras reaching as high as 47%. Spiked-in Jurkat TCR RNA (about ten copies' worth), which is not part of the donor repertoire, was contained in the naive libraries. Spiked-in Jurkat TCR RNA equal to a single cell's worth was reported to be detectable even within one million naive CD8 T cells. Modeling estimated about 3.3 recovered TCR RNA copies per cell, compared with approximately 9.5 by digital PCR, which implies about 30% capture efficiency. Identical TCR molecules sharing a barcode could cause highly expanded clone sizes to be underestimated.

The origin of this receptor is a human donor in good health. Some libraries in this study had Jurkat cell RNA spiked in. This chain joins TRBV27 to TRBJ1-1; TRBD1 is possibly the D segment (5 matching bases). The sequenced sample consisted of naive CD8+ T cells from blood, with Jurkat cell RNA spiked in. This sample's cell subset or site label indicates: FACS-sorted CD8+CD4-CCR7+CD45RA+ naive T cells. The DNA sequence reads TGTGCCAGCAGTTCCCTTGGGGTTAGGGGAAGGAACACTGAAGCTTTCTTT. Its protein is CASSSLGVRGRNTEAFF.